The 4 T cell receptor beta chains below all came from one sample that was sequenced in a study of cytomegalovirus exposure and HLA in healthy donors. Vbeta (60) and Jbeta (13) primers were used in the PCR. The method was immunoSEQ multiplex PCR; TCRdb's version includes in-frame clones alone and lacks a portion of them. The sample shows about 150,000 clones, approximately 81% of them seen only once. Input material: PBMCs. The source is a male donor in good health and CMV-seronegative.

This clone showed up just once. The chain has TRBV9 and TRBJ2-7; D might be TRBD1 (6 bases). Germline V lookup: CDR1 SGDLS, CDR2 YYNGEE. There are 16 residues in the CDR3. Trimming took 2 bases from V and 0 from J, leaving 15 bases between them. CDR3 coding DNA: TGTGCCAGCAGCGTTTCCGTGGACAGTTTCTCCTACGAGCAGTACTTC. It translates to CASSVSVDSFSYEQYF.

The rearrangement joins TRBV7-9 to TRBJ1-4; 9 positions agree with TRBD1. CDR1 is SEHNR, CDR2 FQNEAQ, per germline (reference sequence). V dropped 8 bases and J dropped 8; count of bases not matched to a gene: 12. CDR3 size: 15 residues. This CDR3 is CASGPGTGRNEKLFF. The CDR3 DNA reads TGTGCCAGCGGCCCCGGGACAGGGAGGAACGAAAAACTGTTTTTT.

In the case of this clone: The germline gene is not matched at one end of the junction; a read error may be the cause. Other DNA sequences in this sample translate to the same CDR3. The gene calls are TRBV5-1 and TRBJ1-1; D uncertain. The CDR3 has 13 amino acids. Germline values: CDR1 SGHRS, CDR2 YFSETQ. CDR3 amino acids: CASSRREPDEAFF. For the CDR3, the DNA is TGCGCCAGCAGTCGCCGGGAACCCGATGAAGCCTTCTTT. The variable domain in full, with the rest retrieved from reference TRBV5-1 and TRBJ1-1, is KAGVTQTPRYLIKTRGQQVTLSCSPISGHRSVSWYQQTPGQGLQFLFEYFSETQRNKGNFPGRFSGRQFSNSRSEMNVSTLELGDSALYLCASSRREPDEAFFGQGTRLTVV.

The chain is built from TRBV7-8 and TRBJ2-7; the match to TRBD1 covers 12 bases. Germline lookup yields CDR1 SGHVS and CDR2 FQNEAQ. The CDR3 covers 15 residues. J gave up 7 bases and V 5 bases, and 9 bases lay outside the gene matches. Here the CDR3 DNA reads TGTGCCAGCAGCAACGGGACAGGGGGCTTTGGGGAGCAGTACTTC. As protein: CASSNGTGGFGEQYF.